This entry describes one T cell receptor (beta chain). This clonotype was recorded at least ten times. What antigen it recognizes has not been identified. The record has no base qualities; no much larger clone is one base away. V and J are truncated by 0 bases and 4 bases respectively, leaving an intervening sequence of 11 bases. The CDR3 runs 14 amino acids, cysteine and phenylalanine included. Just the 42-base CDR3 DNA is kept, in frame starting at base 1. According to the germline V gene, CDR1 reads SGHRS and CDR2 reads YFSETQ. These data originate in a study of regulatory T cells in long-lasting Graves disease (dated by TCRdb to about 2021). With regard to the full study: Persistent Graves' disease meant more than 5 years of antithyroid drug treatment with TSH receptor autoantibodies that stayed positive. Persistent Graves' disease patients in the clinical cohort had taken antithyroid drugs for 8 to 12 years on average. A total of approximately 35 samples underwent TCR sequencing: around 13 from persistent and approximately 20 from newly diagnosed Graves' disease patients. Persistent Graves' disease patients were compared with newly diagnosed Graves' disease patients by peripheral blood TCR sequencing and RNA sequencing. The study took place in China and was registered as a clinical trial.

The library was built by means of multiplex PCR. TCRdb records Illumina HiSeq 4000 as the sequencer. TCR beta libraries were built with iRepertoire HTBI primers and Arm-PCR amplification of CDR3 regions. Before sequencing, the PCR products underwent gel purification. The original methods were these. Across samples, 60 to 70 TRBV and 13 to 15 TRBJ segments were identified and used for gene usage analysis of CDR3 amino acid clonotypes. Filtered high-quality paired reads were merged into contigs using COPE and FqMerger. BLAST was used to align contigs to the IMGT TRBV, TRBD and TRBJ reference genes, and CDR3 was defined following IMGT. Clonotypes above 0.1% frequency were classified as highly expanded clones. Shannon entropy served as the measure of repertoire diversity, while the Gini coefficient captured V-J evenness. A clonotype found in more than one individual was treated as public. TCRdb reprocessing: public reads trimmed at Q25 with fastp, clones called with MiXCR, in-frame beta chains kept. Every entry covers one CDR3 protein and lists the most common genes and DNA from its rows. The V and J calls, along with clone size, are taken from TCRdb and not from the paper's own processing. The sample profile shows around 400,000 distinct CDR3 sequences; roughly a quarter of them were found once. Roughly a quarter of the sample comes from the top ten.

Here is what the overall study found, with its caveats: Patients with persistent disease shared more public clonotypes (fewer than 3,000) than newly diagnosed patients did (966). Lower TCR Shannon entropy and fewer highly expanded clones were observed in persistent Graves' disease patients than in newly diagnosed patients, which suggested clonal expansion. Only the TCR beta chain was sequenced and analyzed. Preferential use of TRBV28, TRBJ1-2 and TRBJ2-5 was observed in persistent disease, whereas TRBV20-1 and TRBJ2-1 were favored in newly diagnosed disease. The authors noted that the small sample size was a limitation that may lower accuracy. The study examined only peripheral blood because the primary lesion, thyroid tissue, could not be accessed.

Sample time point, as interpreted from the label and publication: persistent/refractory GD, antithyroid drugs over 5 years with positive TRAb. RNA was extracted from PBMCs in TRIzol for both TCR sequencing and RNA sequencing. Graves' disease was diagnosed according to American Thyroid Association guidelines. Recruitment of patients was carried out at an endocrinology department in Xi'an, China. From each patient, 8 to 10 milliliters of peripheral blood was collected into an EDTA anticoagulant tube. PBMCs were isolated by Ficoll Paque Plus density gradient separation without further T cell sorting. An Agilent 2100 Bioanalyzer and agarose gel were used to check RNA quality, while a NanoDrop 2000 measured RNA concentration.

Sample: peripheral blood mononuclear cells (PBMCs), taken when the disease was refractory, from a patient treated with antithyroid drugs. The sequence was obtained from a female donor with Graves disease. The rearrangement joined TRBV5-1 to TRBJ2-7; there is no confident call for the D gene. The nucleotides read TGCGCCAGCAGCTTGGAGTGGAAGGTGTACGAGCAGTACTTC. This sequence encodes CASSLEWKVYEQYF. The variable domain in full, with residues beyond the CDR3 obtained from the reference TRBV5-1 and TRBJ2-7 genes, is KAGVTQTPRYLIKTRGQQVTLSCSPISGHRSVSWYQQTPGQGLQFLFEYFSETQRNKGNFPGRFSGRQFSNSRSEMNVSTLELGDSALYLCASSLEWKVYEQYFGPGTRLTVT.